These 5 T cell receptor beta chains were all obtained from the same sample, sequenced in a study of T and B cells in COVID-19 patients. Each TRB amplification used about 250-550 ng of genomic DNA from blood. BIOMED2 TRB-A/B primer pools were used in multiplex TRB PCR. Via MiXCR, TCRdb re-called the multiplex PCR reads, giving one row per CDR3 protein. In the table there are a few thousand distinct CDR3 sequences, 20% to 25% of which are singletons. Sample: blood. These receptors were collected from a human donor with active COVID-19.

This clonotype occurred once. The chain joins TRBV6-9 to TRBJ2-5; 8 positions match TRBD1. V trimming: 4 bases; J trimming: 1 base; junction bases outside the gene matches: 2. Germline-derived CDR1 and CDR2 are MNHGY and SVAAGI. CDR3 length: 14 amino acids. CDR3 in amino acids: CASSWDRSQETQYF. CDR3 sequence (DNA): TGTGCCAGCAGTTGGGACAGGTCCCAAGAGACCCAGTACTTC.

By share of the sample, this clonotype is medium-sized (0.01 to 0.1%). The chain recombines TRBV27 with TRBJ1-2; 7 nucleotides match TRBD1. The CDR3 has 14 amino acids. Germline V gene lookup returns CDR1 MNHEY and CDR2 SMNVEV (reference sequence). With 5 bases clipped from V and 7 bases from J, the junction kept 10 bases outside the gene matches. The CDR3 DNA sequence: TGTGCCAGCAGTCCACTACTGAACAGGGGTGGCTACACCTTC. It translates to CASSPLLNRGGYTF.

This clonotype has a handful of counts. The chain links TRBV11-3 to TRBJ2-2, with D possibly matching TRBD2 (5 bases). Germline CDR1 reads SGHNT; CDR2 reads YENEEA. Trimming took off 4 bases at V and 7 bases at J, with 10 bases between the two ends. There are 13 residues in the CDR3. DNA of the CDR3: TGTGCCAGCAGCTCCGGACTCGGCGGGGAGCTGTTTTTT. Translated: CASSSGLGGELFF.

In its sample, this clonotype was seen a few times. The genes are TRBV24-1 and TRBJ2-6, with D hard to call. With 6 bases removed from V and 0 bases from J, the gap between germline ends came to 5 bases. The length of the CDR3 is 14 residues. Germline V lookup: CDR1 KGHDR, CDR2 SFDVKD. The CDR3 region is CATSWGSGANVLTF. The CDR3 nucleotides read TGTGCCACCAGTTGGGGCTCTGGGGCCAACGTCCTGACTTTC.

This clonotype is medium-sized within its sample. The chain has TRBV6-1 and TRBJ2-1, with 7 positions matching TRBD2. The V gene's germline CDR1 is MNHNS and CDR2 SASEGT. Trimming took 1 base from V and 4 from J; bases not matched to a gene: 4. The CDR3 extends over 15 amino acids. The CDR3 region has the DNA TGTGCCAGCAGTGAAGAACTAGCGATTTACAATGAGCAGTTCTTC. Amino acids: CASSEELAIYNEQFF.